A selection of T cell receptor beta chains follows, all from one sample in a study of cytomegalovirus exposure and HLA in healthy donors. The method was immunoSEQ multiplex PCR; TCRdb's version includes in-frame clones alone and lacks a portion of them. The profile covers around 300,000 clones, with around four fifths appearing a single time and 2% taken by the ten largest. What was sequenced was PBMCs. The receptors were sampled from a woman between 40 and 55 years old in good health and CMV-seropositive. Each CDR3 is given with its conserved first and last residue. D genes are given only for firm matches. Clone sizes are given selectively: once, few, many, or a class where the clone is expanded.

d_gene | j_gene | abundance | v_gene | CDR3nt | CDR3aa
NA | TRBJ2-1 | NA | TRBV6-4 | TGTGCCAGCAGTCTCGACAGAACGAGCTACAATGAGCAGTTCTTC | CASSLDRTSYNEQFF
NA | TRBJ2-7 | NA | TRBV28 | TGTGCCAGCAGTTTAGGTTTCAGGGGATACGAGCAGTACTTC | CASSLGFRGYEQYF
TRBD1 | TRBJ1-4 | NA | TRBV6-1 | TGTGCCAGCAGTGACCCAGGGACAGGCCTTAATGAAAAACTGTTTTTT | CASSDPGTGLNEKLFF
NA | TRBJ2-5 | NA | TRBV7-9 | TGTGCCAGCAGCTGGGGCCAGGGGAAGGAGACCCAGTACTTC | CASSWGQGKETQYF
NA | TRBJ1-3 | NA | TRBV6-5 | TGTGCCAGCAGCCCGGTTTACTCTGGAAACACCATATATTTT | CASSPVYSGNTIYF
NA | TRBJ2-7 | NA | TRBV18 | TGTGCCAGCTCACCCCTTAGTAGTTCCTACGAGCAGTACTTC | CASSPLSSSYEQYF
TRBD1 | TRBJ2-1 | once | TRBV2 | TGTGCCAGCAGCGCGGACAGGGGCGGGTACAATGAGCAGTTCTTC | CASSADRGGYNEQFF
TRBD2 | TRBJ2-1 | NA | TRBV4-2 | TGTGCCAGCAGCCAAGATAGCGGGAGCTCCTACAATGAGCAGTTCTTC | CASSQDSGSSYNEQFF
TRBD1 | TRBJ2-7 | NA | TRBV9 | TGTGCCAGCAGCGTAGGGACAGGACCCTCCTACGAGCAGTACTTC | CASSVGTGPSYEQYF
TRBD1 | TRBJ1-1 | NA | TRBV27 | TGTGCCAGCACCCTTTTGACAGGGGCGATCGGGGAGAACACTGAAGCTTTCTTT | CASTLLTGAIGENTEAFF
NA | TRBJ1-6 | once | TRBV7-2 | TGTGCCAGCAGCTTAGAGCCGCCCAATAATTCACCCCTCCACTTT | CASSLEPPNNSPLHF
TRBD2 | TRBJ2-1 | NA | TRBV27 | TGTGCCAGCAGTGAGCGGGAGGGCGATGAGCAGTTCTTC | CASSEREGDEQFF
TRBD2 | TRBJ2-7 | NA | TRBV4-3 | TGCGCCAGCAGCCAAGCCCCTTCGGGACTAGCGGGCTACGAGCAGTACTTC | CASSQAPSGLAGYEQYF
TRBD1 | TRBJ2-5 | NA | TRBV9 | TGTGCCAGCAGCTTAACAGGGGGCCTCCAAGAGACCCAGTACTTC | CASSLTGGLQETQYF
NA | TRBJ1-2 | NA | TRBV9 | TGTGCCAGCAGCGTAGGACAGAACTATGGCTACACCTTC | CASSVGQNYGYTF
TRBD1 | TRBJ1-6 | few | TRBV7-7 | TGTGCTAGCAGCCTCGGGACAGGGGATAATTCACCCCTCCACTTT | CASSLGTGDNSPLHF
NA | TRBJ2-7 | once | TRBV2 | TGTGCCAGCAGTCAGGGTCTTCTCTTGCTTTACGAGCAGTACTTC | CASSQGLLLLYEQYF
TRBD2 | TRBJ2-5 | once | TRBV27 | TGTGCCAGCAGTTTATCGGGACTAGCGGGTGGAGGGACCCAGTACTTC | CASSLSGLAGGGTQYF
TRBD2 | TRBJ2-1 | NA | TRBV2 | TGTGCCACCTCCCCGTGGCTAGCGGGAGAGAATGAGCAGTTCTTC | CATSPWLAGENEQFF
TRBD2 | TRBJ2-1 | NA | TRBV5-1 | TGCGCCAGCAGCTTTGACGGGACTAGCTTTTTCTTC | CASSFDGTSFFF
NA | TRBJ2-3 | NA | TRBV5-1 | TGCGCCAGCAGCTTTGGACCCGACAGGATCACAGATACGCAGTATTTT | CASSFGPDRITDTQYF
TRBD1 | TRBJ1-5 | few | TRBV28 | TGTGCCAGCAGTGATGGGACAGGGTTTACCAATCAGCCCCAGCATTTT | CASSDGTGFTNQPQHF
TRBD1 | TRBJ2-7 | NA | TRBV6-1 | TGTGCCAGCAGTGACCCGGACAGGGAGGAGCAGTACTTC | CASSDPDREEQYF
TRBD2 | TRBJ2-1 | NA | TRBV27 | TGTGCCAGCAGTTTATTGACTAGCGGGAGGGGGACCTACAATGAGCAGTTCTTC | CASSLLTSGRGTYNEQFF
NA | TRBJ1-5 | NA | TRBV19 | TGTGCCAGTAGTATCGGAGGGCGGGGTGGAAAGCCCCAGCATTTT | CASSIGGRGGKPQHF
TRBD2 | TRBJ2-5 | NA | TRBV7-2 | TGTGCCAGCAGCTTACGGGGACTAGCTCAAGAGACCCAGTACTTC | CASSLRGLAQETQYF
NA | TRBJ1-2 | NA | TRBV5-4 | TGTGCCAGCAGCTTTCGCGGGAGTAACTATGGCTACACCTTC | CASSFRGSNYGYTF
NA | TRBJ1-2 | few | TRBV11-2 | TGTGCCAGCAGCTTAGCGCCAGCAGGTGGCTACACCTTC | CASSLAPAGGYTF
TRBD2 | TRBJ2-1 | NA | TRBV19 | TGTGCCAGTAGTACTAGCGGGAGTTCGGTAAGAAACAATGAGCAGTTCTTC | CASSTSGSSVRNNEQFF
TRBD1 | TRBJ1-1 | NA | TRBV27 | TGTGCCAGCAGTTTCCATAGACAGGGTAGAATGAACACTGAAGCTTTCTTT | CASSFHRQGRMNTEAFF
NA | TRBJ1-1 | NA | TRBV14 | TGTGCCAGCAGCCAAGGGGGATGGGGGCTGAACACTGAAGCTTTCTTT | CASSQGGWGLNTEAFF
TRBD2 | TRBJ2-7 | once | TRBV7-2 | TGTGCCAGCAGCTTAGTAGCGGGAGGAGGTGAGCAGTACTTC | CASSLVAGGGEQYF
NA | TRBJ1-2 | NA | TRBV7-9 | TGTGCCAGCAGCTTAGGGGAGGGCTATGGCTACACCTTC | CASSLGEGYGYTF
TRBD1 | TRBJ1-2 | NA | TRBV5-3 | TGTGCCAGAAGCTCTAGACAGGGAATAGGTGGCTACACCTTC | CARSSRQGIGGYTF
NA | TRBJ1-1 | NA | TRBV5-6 | TGTGCCAGCAGCGCCACAGCGGGGGAAGTTTTCTTT | CASSATAGEVFF
NA | TRBJ1-3 | NA | TRBV12-2 | TGTGCAAGTCGCTTAAGTCAGGGGGCGGTTGGAAACACCATATATTTT | CASRLSQGAVGNTIYF
TRBD2 | TRBJ2-1 | once | TRBV5-1 | TGCGCCAGCAGCCTGAGGGGGGGGGAACTAGCGGGAGTTGGTGAGCAGTTCTTC | CASSLRGGELAGVGEQFF